The 6 T cell receptor beta chains reported below all come from one sample, sequenced in a study of cytomegalovirus exposure and HLA in healthy donors. With 60 Vbeta and 13 Jbeta primers, the PCR was carried out. Assay: immunoSEQ multiplex PCR; the TCRdb copy retains only in-frame clones and omits some. The sample yields approximately 110,000 clones, 15% seen once. Input material: PBMCs. The receptors come from a woman younger than 35 in good health and CMV-seronegative.

This clone was found many times. The chain has TRBV5-6 and TRBJ1-6; unclear D gene. CDR3 size: 12 residues. Trimming took 4 bases from V and 10 from J, leaving 9 bases between them. The germline CDR1 and CDR2 sequences are SGHDT and YYEEEE. CDR3 amino acids: CASSTPQSPLHF. In nucleotides, the CDR3 is TGTGCCAGCAGCACTCCGCAATCACCCCTCCACTTT.

This clone has only a few counts. The chain joins TRBV28 to TRBJ1-2; no firm D call. The CDR3 has 11 amino acids. The germline V gene has CDR1 MDHEN and CDR2 SYDVKM. V lost 5 bases to trimming and J lost 6 bases, with 7 bases between them. CDR3 sequence reads: CASSVRNGYTF. CDR3 sequence (DNA): TGTGCCAGCAGTGTGCGCAATGGCTACACCTTC.

This clone was picked up a small number of times. This chain connects TRBV28 to TRBJ2-2, with 7 bases matching TRBD2. Per the germline V gene, CDR1 is MDHEN and CDR2 is SYDVKM. The CDR3 is 15 residues long. V lost 6 bases and J lost 2; bases outside the gene matches: 6. CDR3 bases: TGTGCCAGCAGAGCGGGACTACCAAACACCGGGGAGCTGTTTTTT. This gives the protein CASRAGLPNTGELFF.

This chain links TRBV5-5 with TRBJ1-2; D uncertain. Trimming left V 0 bases short and J 2 bases short, with 8 bases between. CDR3 length: 14 amino acids. The germline V gene encodes CDR1 SGHKS and CDR2 YYEKEE (reference sequence). CDR3 in DNA: TGTGCCAGCAGCTTGGACTGGTGGAACTATGGCTACACCTTC. Residues: CASSLDWWNYGYTF.

The J gene is TRBJ2-3, the V gene TRBV5-4, with TRBD2 matching over 9 bases. Germline trimming cut 1 base from V and 1 base from J; bases unmatched to any gene: 4. The CDR3 loop spans 16 amino acids. Germline assignment: CDR1 SGHNT and CDR2 YYREEE (reference sequence). Here the CDR3 reads CASSLNQRGGTDTQYF. For the CDR3, the DNA is TGTGCCAGCAGCTTGAATCAGCGGGGGGGCACAGATACGCAGTATTTT.

The chain links TRBV15 to TRBJ1-2, with TRBD1 identical over 7 bases. The germline gives CDR1 LNHNV, CDR2 YYDKDF (reference sequence). The CDR3 runs 18 residues. J was trimmed by 1 base and V by 3 bases; bases with no gene match: 14. DNA for the CDR3: TGTGCCACCAGCAGGGCGGGAGGGGGCCGAGAGATTAACTATGGCTACACCTTC. Encoded protein: CATSRAGGGREINYGYTF.